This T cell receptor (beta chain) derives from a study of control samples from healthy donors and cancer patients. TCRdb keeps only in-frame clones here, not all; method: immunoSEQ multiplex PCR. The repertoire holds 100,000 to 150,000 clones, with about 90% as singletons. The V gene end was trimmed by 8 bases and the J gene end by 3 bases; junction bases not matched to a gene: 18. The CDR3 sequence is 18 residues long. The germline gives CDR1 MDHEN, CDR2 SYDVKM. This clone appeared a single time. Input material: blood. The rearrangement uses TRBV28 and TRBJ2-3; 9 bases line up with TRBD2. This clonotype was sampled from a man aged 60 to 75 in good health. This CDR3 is CASSLVRGGLPSTDTQYF. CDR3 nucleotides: TGTGCCAGCTCTTTGGTGCGGGGGGGCCTCCCAAGTACAGATACGCAGTATTTT. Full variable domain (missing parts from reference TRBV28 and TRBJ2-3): DVKVTQSSRYLVKRTGEKVFLECVQDMDHENMFWYRQDPGLGLRLIYFSYDVKMKEKGDIPEGYSVSREKKERFSLILESASTNQTSMYLCASSLVRGGLPSTDTQYFGPGTRLTVL.